The sequence of this TCR beta chain was determined in a study of beta chain features in type 1 diabetes. Note on this clone: The target antigen is unknown.

Study-level results: TCRB CDR3 length was moderately but significantly reduced in all four CD4+ subsets of Type 1 diabetes patients. Short templates might get an advantage during PCR, and this would be equal in patients and controls.

One heparinised blood draw, averaging approximately 120 mL, came from each donor. In all sorted populations, purity surpassed 98%. Between the trimmed V and J ends, which lost 6 bases and 2 bases, there was a span of 10 bases. There are 13 residues in the CDR3. Germline-derived CDR1 and CDR2 are MNHEY and SMNVEV (reference sequence). All of the isolated RNA was reverse transcribed, so expressed TCRB transcripts were sequenced. Naive, central memory and regulatory T cell samples yielded approximately 3.3 million reads on average. TCRdb's copy holds only in-frame clones and misses some; the assay was immunoSEQ multiplex PCR. The sample has some 160,000 clones; roughly 9% are singletons.

This clonotype originated in a woman aged 25-40 years with type 1 diabetes. The V and J genes are TRBV27 and TRBJ1-1; D is uncertain. The sequencing sample was made of central memory CD4+ T cells from blood. The CDR3 sequence: CASSRQVNTEAFF. The CDR3 coding sequence is TGTGCCAGCAGCAGGCAGGTTAACACTGAAGCTTTCTTT.